Shown below are 13 T cell receptor beta chains from a single sample sequenced in a study of glioma-infiltrating T cells after dendritic cell vaccination. The method was immunoSEQ multiplex PCR; TCRdb's version includes in-frame clones alone and lacks a portion of them. The sample records around 97,000 clones, roughly 79% being singletons. The sample was blood, taken before dendritic cell vaccination. The source is a human donor with glioblastoma.

There are a few counts of this clone. The chain combines TRBV6-4 with TRBJ1-5, with D unresolved. V lost 5 bases and J 5 bases, leaving 10 bases between the germline ends. In germline, CDR1 is MRHNA, CDR2 SNTAGT. There are 13 residues in the CDR3. CDR3 sequence (DNA): TGTGCCAGCAGTTCTGGCGGGGATCAGCCCCAGCATTTT. The encoded protein is CASSSGGDQPQHF.

J is TRBJ2-1 and V is TRBV4-2; 11 positions match TRBD2. CDR1 and CDR2 (germline): LGHNA, YNFKEQ. Trimming cost V 3 bases and J 1 base; bases outside gene matches: 5. The CDR3 is 17 amino acids. The CDR3 loop reads CASSQRSGGASYNEQFF. As DNA, the CDR3 is TGTGCCAGCAGCCAGCGTAGCGGGGGGGCTTCCTACAATGAGCAGTTCTTC.

The chain combines TRBV23-1 with TRBJ1-1, with D uncertain. TRBV23-1 is an ORF, and what it does is uncertain. With 0 bases removed from V and 12 bases from J, the gap between germline ends came to 11 bases. This CDR3 is 12 amino acids long. The CDR3 DNA is TGCGCCAGCAGTCAATCCGGGTTTGCATCTTTCTTT. Its protein is CASSQSGFASFF.

The V and J genes are TRBV6-5 and TRBJ2-7; possible D gene TRBD1, 7 bases. The CDR3 covers 13 residues. CDR1 is MNHEY, CDR2 SVGAGI, per germline. The germline V and J ends were trimmed by 8 bases and 6 bases, with 17 bases remaining between them. Here the CDR3 reads CASGGGNLGEQYF. The CDR3 DNA is TGTGCCAGCGGAGGGGGCAACTTGGGCGAGCAGTACTTC.

This rearrangement joins TRBV30 to TRBJ2-6; the D gene is possibly TRBD1 (6 bases). The germline gives CDR1 GTSNPN, CDR2 SVGIG (reference sequence). CDR3 length: 16 amino acids. Trimming shortened V by 2 bases and J by 1 base, and 12 bases separated the two germline ends. CDR3 bases: TGTGCCTGGAGTAAGGGTGGGACATCTGGGGCCAACGTCCTGACTTTC. Its translation is CAWSKGGTSGANVLTF.

V usage is TRBV2 and J usage is TRBJ2-5; D possibly corresponds to TRBD2 (5 bases). The germline V and J ends were trimmed by 4 bases and 3 bases, with 9 bases remaining between them. Germline loops: CDR1 SNHLY, CDR2 FYNNEI. The CDR3 loop spans 13 amino acids. For the CDR3, the DNA is TGTGCCAGCAGTGTGTCCGGGGAAGAGACCCAGTACTTC. Encoded protein: CASSVSGEETQYF. The whole variable domain, remainder taken from reference TRBV2 and TRBJ2-5, is EPEVTQTPSHQVTQMGQEVILRCVPISNHLYFYWYRQILGQKVEFLVSFYNNEISEKSEIFDDQFSVERPDGSNFTLKIRSTKLEDSAMYFCASSVSGEETQYFGPGTRLLVL.

The gene calls are TRBV4-1 and TRBJ1-6; the match to TRBD1 covers 7 bases. V was pared by 1 base and J by 7 bases, with 4 bases of the junction left unmatched. Per the germline V gene, CDR1 is MGHRA and CDR2 is YSYEKL. The CDR3 length is 15 residues. The CDR3 spells CASSQAGQVNSPLHF. The CDR3 nucleotides are TGCGCCAGCAGCCAAGCTGGACAGGTGAATTCACCCCTCCACTTT.

This chain connects TRBV4-1 to TRBJ2-1; 13 positions match TRBD2. The CDR3 is made up of 20 amino acids. Germline lookup yields CDR1 MGHRA and CDR2 YSYEKL. V was clipped by 0 bases and J by 1 base; unmatched bases: 9. CDR3 in amino acids: CASSQDPTSGGAGSYNEQFF. The CDR3 bases are TGCGCCAGCAGCCAAGATCCCACTAGCGGGGGGGCTGGTTCCTACAATGAGCAGTTCTTC.

J is TRBJ2-7 and V is TRBV4-2, with D perhaps matching TRBD2 (6 bases). The germline V and J ends were trimmed by 1 base and 3 bases, with 7 bases remaining between them. The CDR3 has 13 amino acids. The germline V gene encodes CDR1 LGHNA and CDR2 YNFKEQ. The CDR3 protein is CASSQGLVYEQYF. For the CDR3, the DNA is TGTGCCAGCAGCCAAGGACTAGTCTACGAGCAGTACTTC.

The chain recombines TRBV30 with TRBJ2-7, with D possibly TRBD2 on 5 matching bases. Trimming cost V 0 bases and J 4 bases, with 13 bases left between them. Germline V gene sequence: CDR1 GTSNPN, CDR2 SVGIG (reference sequence). The CDR3 is made up of 14 amino acids. The CDR3 loop is CAWSVSGYLYEQYF. The CDR3 nucleotides are TGTGCCTGGAGTGTATCGGGATACCTTTACGAGCAGTACTTC.

The gene calls are TRBV5-4 and TRBJ2-3, with 13 bases matching TRBD2. Germline V gene data show CDR1 as SGHNT and CDR2 as YYREEE (reference sequence). This CDR3 comprises 16 residues. V trimming: 0 bases; J trimming: 4 bases; junction bases outside the gene matches: 2. The DNA of the CDR3 is TGTGCCAGCAGCTTGGCAGGACTAGCGGGGGCAGATACGCAGTATTTT. This encodes CASSLAGLAGADTQYF.

This sequence joins TRBV5-4 and TRBJ1-1; TRBD1 agrees at 10 bases. The CDR3 consists of 17 residues. The V gene's germline CDR1 is SGHNT and CDR2 YYREEE (reference sequence). V shed 3 bases and J 1 base; nucleotides not matched to a gene: 9. The CDR3 is CASSWRTGGRPNTEAFF. The DNA of the CDR3 is TGTGCCAGCAGCTGGAGGACAGGGGGAAGGCCGAACACTGAAGCTTTCTTT.

A single count supports this clone. The chain employs TRBV5-6 and TRBJ2-7, with TRBD1 matching 9 bases. CDR1 is SGHDT, CDR2 YYEEEE, per germline. V trimming: 7 bases; J trimming: 4 bases; junction bases outside the gene matches: 6. The CDR3 is made up of 13 amino acids. CDR3: CASHRDRAYEQYF. In DNA form, the CDR3 reads TGTGCCAGCCACCGGGACAGGGCTTACGAGCAGTACTTC.